This T cell receptor beta chain is from a study of T-cell memory formation after mild COVID-19. Whole-study findings and limits: SARS-CoV-2 specificity of second-wave clones peaking day 37 was unconfirmed. Contracting clones from day 15 to 85 had balanced CD4/CD8; later expanders favoured CD4+. Some clones that responded were present in memory (sampled pre-infection), which suggests cross-reactive memory joined.

Trimming removed 4 bases at V and 2 bases at J, with 11 bases between. There are 14 residues in the CDR3. TCRdb independently ran MiXCR on the 5' RACE reads; one entry per CDR3 protein. The sample comprises 550,000 to 700,000 distinct CDR3 sequences, roughly a sixth of which are singletons, and just over 8% rests with the top ten. This clonotype has only a few counts. Its specificity is unknown. This receptor was identified in an adult woman who had mild COVID-19 (a few samples of this study predate the infection). Cell type and time point are not known. J is TRBJ1-2 and V is TRBV12-3 or TRBV12-4; D not resolved. Sequenced: PBMCs or a T cell subset sorted from them (not recorded which). The CDR3 nucleotides read TGTGCCAGCAGTTGGGCAGGCGCAAACTATGGCTACACCTTC. This gives the protein CASSWAGANYGYTF.